Each of the 8 T cell receptor beta chains below was sequenced from the same sample in a study of T cell changes during pregnancy in multiple sclerosis. Here immunoSEQ multiplex PCR was the method, and the copy in TCRdb shows in-frame clones only, minus some. Of tens of thousands of clones in the sample, approximately 92% were seen once. Sample: peripheral blood, taken in the first trimester of pregnancy. All receptors come from a female donor with multiple sclerosis, enrolled in a pregnancy study.

V usage is TRBV30 and J usage is TRBJ1-3; perhaps TRBD1 as D (5 bases). The CDR3 spans 17 residues. V was shortened by 8 bases and J by 0 bases, with 23 bases between the two germline ends. Germline CDR1 and CDR2: GTSNPN and SVGIG (reference sequence). CDR3 nucleotides: TGTGCCGTCACCCCTTCGACAGTTAGTATCTCTGGAAACACCATATATTTT. Translated, it gives CAVTPSTVSISGNTIYF. Full variable domain (rest looked up from reference TRBV30 and TRBJ1-3): SQTIHQWPATLVQPVGSPLSLECTVEGTSNPNLYWYRQAAGRGLQLLFYSVGIGQISSEVPQNLSASRPQDRQFILSSKKLLLSDSGFYLCAVTPSTVSISGNTIYFGEGSWLTVV.

The gene calls are TRBV2 and TRBJ1-5; D gene ambiguous. Germline loops: CDR1 SNHLY, CDR2 FYNNEI. The CDR3 has 12 residues. Trimming took off 9 bases at V and 4 bases at J, with 10 bases between the two ends. CDR3 residues: CASTSENQPQHF. As DNA, the CDR3 is TGTGCCAGTACCTCCGAGAATCAGCCCCAGCATTTT.

This chain links TRBV28 with TRBJ2-2, with D perhaps matching TRBD2 (6 bases). V was trimmed by 7 bases and J by 4 bases, leaving 19 bases between them. Germline V gives CDR1 MDHEN, CDR2 SYDVKM. This CDR3 contains 16 residues. CDR3 sequence (DNA): TGTGCCAGCACTTTGGTGGGTGACGGGGGCACCGGGGAGCTGTTTTTT. Encoded protein: CASTLVGDGGTGELFF.

The chain is built from TRBV28 and TRBJ1-4; a weak D match, TRBD1 (6 bases). The ends were cut back, 6 bases at V and 8 bases at J, with 16 bases in the middle. The CDR3 runs 14 residues. Germline V lookup: CDR1 MDHEN, CDR2 SYDVKM. The CDR3 DNA reads as TGTGCCAGCAGAGAGGGGGTTTACCGGGAAAAACTGTTTTTT. Protein: CASREGVYREKLFF.

The gene calls are TRBV28 and TRBJ1-4; D is possibly TRBD1 (6 bases). Trimming removed 5 bases from V and 7 bases from J, with 20 bases in between. Looked up from germline, CDR1 is MDHEN and CDR2 is SYDVKM. The CDR3 extends over 16 amino acids. The CDR3 DNA follows: TGTGCCAGCAGTCCTTGGACGGGAGGGGGTGTTGAAAAACTGTTTTTT. Its protein is CASSPWTGGGVEKLFF.

V is TRBV27 and J is TRBJ2-3, with D tentatively TRBD2 (5 bases). Trimming cost V 1 base and J 6 bases, with 14 bases left between them. The V gene's germline CDR1 is MNHEY and CDR2 SMNVEV (reference sequence). The CDR3 length is 15 residues. The CDR3 DNA reads as TGTGCCAGCAGTTTATTAACCGGGAAGCTGGATACGCAGTATTTT. This encodes CASSLLTGKLDTQYF.

The chain recombines TRBV7-6 with TRBJ2-1; 10 bases are a match to TRBD1. Looked up from germline, CDR1 is SGHVS and CDR2 is FNYEAQ. V lost 1 base to trimming and J lost 6 bases; unmatched junction nucleotides: 15. The CDR3 has 19 amino acids. The CDR3 DNA is TGTGCCAGCAGCTTAGGATGGGGGTTTGTCGGACAGGGGGTCAATGAGCAGTTCTTC. It specifies CASSLGWGFVGQGVNEQFF.

This chain connects TRBV6-6 to TRBJ1-3; tentative D call: TRBD1 (5 bases). Germline CDR1 is MNHNY and CDR2 is SVGAGI (reference sequence). This CDR3 has 16 amino acids. Trimming removed 8 bases at V and 0 bases at J, with 17 bases between. CDR3: CASVLAGPDSGNTIYF. The CDR3 nucleotides are TGTGCCAGCGTCTTGGCAGGGCCCGACTCTGGAAACACCATATATTTT.